Listed here are 20 T cell receptor beta chains from one sample, sequenced in a study of blood T cell repertoires in COVID-19. Assay used: immunoSEQ multiplex PCR; TCRdb lists only in-frame clones, some missing. The data hold about 290,000 clones, with roughly nine tenths observed a single time. Sequencing used PBMCs or T cells enriched from blood (not recorded which). The origin of the receptors is a middle-aged woman who had recovered from COVID-19.

The V gene is TRBV12-2, the J gene TRBJ1-1; the D call of TRBD1 is as the table states it, not checked on the DNA. TRBV12-2 is a known pseudogene. The CDR3 loop spans 14 amino acids. The CDR3 reads CASRFLGAQTEAFF. The CDR3 DNA sequence: TGTGCAAGTCGCTTCCTGGGGGCGCAAACTGAAGCTTTCTTT.

The chain couples TRBV7-2 to TRBJ2-2; tentatively, D is TRBD2 (6 bases). The CDR3 extends over 15 amino acids. Germline values: CDR1 SGHTA, CDR2 FQGNSA. The germline V and J ends were trimmed by 1 base and 1 base, with 7 bases remaining between them. The CDR3 nucleotides read TGTGCCAGCAGCTTAGGCGGGATGAACACCGGGGAGCTGTTTTTT. It yields the protein CASSLGGMNTGELFF.

V usage is TRBV7-9 and J usage is TRBJ2-3, with 8 bases aligning to TRBD1. With V trimmed by 5 bases and J by 2 bases, 12 bases remained unmatched. Germline V gives CDR1 SEHNR, CDR2 FQNEAQ (reference sequence). There are 17 residues in the CDR3. CDR3: CASSPKGTGSLTDTQYF. Written as DNA, the CDR3 is TGTGCCAGCAGCCCTAAAGGGACAGGATCCCTCACAGATACGCAGTATTTT. Looking up the rest from reference TRBV7-9 and TRBJ2-3 gives the full variable domain: DTGVSQNPRHKITKRGQNVTFRCDPISEHNRLYWYRQTLGQGPEFLTYFQNEAQLEKSRLLSDRFSAERPKGSFSTLEIQRTEQGDSAMYLCASSPKGTGSLTDTQYFGPGTRLTVL.

In regard to this clone: Within the sample, other DNA sequences also encode this same CDR3. The chain uses TRBV27 and TRBJ1-5; no clear D. With 2 bases removed from V and 0 bases from J, the gap between germline ends came to 5 bases. The CDR3 has 14 amino acids. Germline lookup yields CDR1 MNHEY and CDR2 SMNVEV (reference sequence). The CDR3 loop reads CASSLRGSNQPQHF. In DNA form, the CDR3 reads TGTGCCAGCAGTTTAAGAGGTAGCAATCAGCCCCAGCATTTT.

The V gene is TRBV12-2, the J gene TRBJ2-7; the DNA was not compared with TRBD2, the D call given in the table. TRBV12-2 is deemed a pseudogene. The CDR3 extends over 15 amino acids. CDR3 sequence (DNA): TGTGCAAGTCGCCGTCTTAGGACTAGCTCCTACGAGCAGTACTTC. It translates to CASRRLRTSSYEQYF.

This chain connects TRBV29-1 to TRBJ2-5; 9 bases fit TRBD2. This CDR3 has 15 amino acids. With V trimmed by 5 bases and J by 3 bases, 10 bases remained unmatched. CDR1 is SQVTM and CDR2 is ANQGSEA in the germline V gene. This chain's CDR3 is CSVRKLAGEEETQYF. For the CDR3, the DNA is TGCAGCGTTAGGAAATTAGCGGGAGAGGAAGAGACCCAGTACTTC.

A note on this clone: The same CDR3 arises from other DNA sequences in this sample as well. This chain joins TRBV30 and TRBJ2-5; no clear D. This CDR3 region has 11 residues. Per germline, CDR1 GTSNPN and CDR2 SVGIG (reference sequence). The germline V and J ends were trimmed by 3 bases and 5 bases, with 7 bases remaining between them. The CDR3 loop is CAWSPSETQYF. The CDR3 DNA reads as TGTGCCTGGAGCCCCTCGGAGACCCAGTACTTC.

This clone appeared a single time. The rearrangement links TRBV6-5 to TRBJ1-1; possible D gene TRBD1, 5 bases. The CDR3 runs to 14 residues. V lost 7 bases and J lost 4, with 16 bases in between. Germline-derived CDR1 and CDR2 are MNHEY and SVGAGI. The DNA for the CDR3 is TGTGCCAGCACCAAGGGCCCGGGGGGCACTGAAGCTTTCTTT. As protein: CASTKGPGGTEAFF.

J is TRBJ2-5 and V is TRBV5-1, with TRBD2 matching 7 bases. The CDR3 is made up of 14 amino acids. Germline CDR1 is SGHRS and CDR2 is YFSETQ. The V segment lost 4 bases and the J segment 3 bases; nucleotides outside the gene matches: 6. CDR3 protein: CASSLSGLEETQYF. CDR3 coding DNA: TGCGCCAGCAGCCTTAGCGGGCTGGAAGAGACCCAGTACTTC.

The rearrangement links TRBV6-5 to TRBJ2-7; TRBD2 is a possible D gene (6 bases). The V gene's germline CDR1 is MNHEY and CDR2 SVGAGI. This CDR3 has 14 residues. V was cut by 4 bases and J by 0 bases, with 10 bases left in between. The CDR3 DNA reads TGTGCCAGCAGTTTTTACGGGAGCTCCTACGAGCAGTACTTC. Its translation: CASSFYGSSYEQYF.

The genes are TRBV11-3 and TRBJ1-1; D unresolved. Trimming took 8 bases from V and 1 from J, leaving 8 bases between them. The CDR3 runs to 12 residues. Germline assignment: CDR1 SGHNT and CDR2 YENEEA. The CDR3 DNA reads as TGTGCCAGCCCAGGAGGGAACACTGAAGCTTTCTTT. Its protein product is CASPGGNTEAFF.

V usage is TRBV12-3 or TRBV12-4 and J usage is TRBJ1-2; a possible D gene is TRBD1 (6 bases). The CDR3 runs to 13 residues. V lost 6 bases to trimming and J lost 9 bases, with 17 bases between them. CDR3 coding DNA: TGTGCCAGCAGCCCGACAGGTACTCTCCGCTACACCTTC. Translating it yields CASSPTGTLRYTF.

The V and J genes are TRBV19 and TRBJ1-1; TRBD1 agrees at 10 bases. V lost 5 bases to trimming and J lost 0 bases; unmatched junction nucleotides: 6. Germline assignment: CDR1 LNHDA and CDR2 SQIVND (reference sequence). The CDR3 has 16 amino acids. CDR3 amino acids: CASSFGTGALNTEAFF. The CDR3 DNA reads as TGTGCCAGTAGTTTCGGGACAGGGGCCTTGAACACTGAAGCTTTCTTT.

The chain is built from TRBV20-1 and TRBJ2-1; 7 bases map to TRBD1. Germline loops: CDR1 DFQATT, CDR2 SNEGSKA (reference sequence). J gave up 6 bases and V 3 bases, and 11 bases lay outside the gene matches. CDR3 size: 15 residues. CDR3 DNA: TGCAGTGCTAGTTCCCCAGGGGGTCCCTTCAATGAGCAGTTCTTC. Translated: CSASSPGGPFNEQFF.

The J gene is TRBJ1-1, the V gene TRBV29-1; no definite D call. The V gene lost 5 bases and the J gene lost 10 bases, with 14 bases spanning the gap. CDR3 length: 11 amino acids. Germline V gene data show CDR1 as SQVTM and CDR2 as ANQGSEA. The DNA for the CDR3 is TGCAGCGTTCAGCACCGGGAAGGAGCTTTCTTT. This translates into CSVQHREGAFF.

V and J are TRBV10-1 and TRBJ1-1; the match to TRBD1 covers 7 bases. Unmatched junction bases numbered 7, after V lost 6 bases and J lost 6 bases. The CDR3 loop spans 13 amino acids. CDR1 and CDR2 (germline): WNHNN, SYGVQD (reference sequence). Here the CDR3 DNA reads TGCGCCAGCAGCGACAGGGCGGCCTCTGAAGCTTTCTTT. This sequence encodes CASSDRAASEAFF.

CDR3 residues: CASSPSGLAGGPGGGELFF. CDR3 DNA: TGTGCCAGCAGCCCCTCGGGACTAGCGGGAGGGCCGGGAGGCGGGGAGCTGTTTTTT. This rearrangement joins TRBV7-2 to TRBJ2-2; 16 nucleotides match TRBD2. The CDR3 spans 19 residues. The V gene end was trimmed by 5 bases and the J gene end by 7 bases; junction bases not matched to a gene: 13. Germline assignment: CDR1 SGHTA and CDR2 FQGNSA. The full variable domain, with the rest looked up from reference TRBV7-2 and TRBJ2-2, is GAGVSQSPSNKVTEKGKDVELRCDPISGHTALYWYRQSLGQGLEFLIYFQGNSAPDKSGLPSDRFSAERTGGSVSTLTIQRTQQEDSAVYLCASSPSGLAGGPGGGELFFGEGSRLTVL.

The chain combines TRBV27 with TRBJ2-1; D may be TRBD2 (6 bases). The CDR3 extends over 13 amino acids. V lost 4 bases, J lost 14 bases, and 18 bases lay in between. Per germline, CDR1 MNHEY and CDR2 SMNVEV (reference sequence). The CDR3 is CASSSSGVRVEFF. The DNA of the CDR3 is TGTGCCAGCAGTTCCTCGGGGGTGCGGGTGGAGTTCTTC.

The chain couples TRBV7-6 to TRBJ1-1, with 9 nucleotides matching TRBD1. The CDR3 runs 13 residues. Germline V gives CDR1 SGHVS, CDR2 FNYEAQ. J gave up 10 bases and V 1 base, and 4 bases lay outside the gene matches. The CDR3 sequence is CASSLGGQGRAFF. The CDR3 DNA follows: TGTGCCAGCAGCTTAGGAGGACAGGGGAGAGCTTTCTTT.

In the case of this clone: Compared with germline, one end of the junction differs, possibly owing to a read error. This chain connects TRBV7-2 to TRBJ2-7; 11 nucleotides match TRBD2. This CDR3 has 17 amino acids. Germline assignment: CDR1 SGHTA and CDR2 FQGNSA. CDR3 loop: CANSVRTSGSATYEQYF. The CDR3 bases are TGTGCCAACAGCGTTAGGACTAGCGGGTCAGCTACCTACGAGCAGTACTTC.